The present T cell receptor (beta chain) was sequenced within a study of PD-L1 blockade in urothelial cancer. Across the study: Prior chemotherapy in patients spanned 0 to 3 regimens.

Time point in this sample: peripheral blood 6 weeks after treatment start. Synthetically made TCR analog templates were put into each PCR as spikes. Method: immunoSEQ multiplex PCR; TCRdb's copy keeps in-frame clones and lacks some. The sample carries 40,000 or so clones, roughly 82% recorded once. The CDR3 loop spans 16 amino acids. V gave up 2 bases and J gave up 2 bases, with 13 bases separating them. CDR1 and CDR2 from the germline V gene are SGHVS and FQNEAQ. Material: PBMCs, obtained around atezolizumab (anti-PD-L1) treatment. This sequence joins TRBV7-8 and TRBJ1-5; no clear D gene. The TCR comes from a man in his 60s with urothelial cancer. CDR3 sequence: CASSLRERRGNQPQHF. The CDR3 DNA follows: TGTGCCAGCAGCTTACGGGAAAGGAGGGGCAATCAGCCCCAGCATTTT.